A single sample is the source of the 15 T cell receptor beta chains below, sequenced in a study of response to subunit inactivated influenza vaccine. TCRdb re-analysed the RT-PCR reads in MiXCR, keeping a single row per CDR3 protein. The sample lists about 650,000 distinct CDR3 sequences, 15% to 18% occurring once. Sequencing used PBMCs from blood, obtained 11 to 12 days after vaccination. The receptor source for this set is a middle-aged man who received an inactivated influenza vaccine.

The gene calls are TRBV7-2 and TRBJ2-1, with TRBD2 matching 14 bases. V was clipped by 0 bases and J by 3 bases; unmatched bases: 1. The germline gives CDR1 SGHTA, CDR2 FQGNSA. The CDR3 spans 17 residues. CDR3 sequence: CASSLAGTSGGYNEQFF. As DNA, the CDR3 is TGTGCCAGCAGCTTAGCAGGGACTAGCGGGGGCTACAATGAGCAGTTCTTC.

The rearrangement links TRBV10-3 to TRBJ2-3; perhaps TRBD2 as D (6 bases). Germline V gene sequence: CDR1 ENHRY, CDR2 SYGVKD. CDR3 size: 14 residues. Trimming shortened V by 6 bases and J by 0 bases, and 10 bases separated the two germline ends. CDR3 in amino acids: CAIRASASTDTQYF. The CDR3 DNA reads TGTGCCATCAGGGCTAGCGCCAGCACAGATACGCAGTATTTT.

As DNA, the CDR3 is TGTGCCACCAGTGATAGGACAGTCGATGAGCAGTTCTTC. Translated, it gives CATSDRTVDEQFF. The rearrangement joins TRBV24-1 to TRBJ2-1; weak D call: TRBD1 (6 bases). The CDR3 is made up of 13 amino acids. CDR1 is KGHDR and CDR2 is SFDVKD in the germline V gene. Deletions cut 3 bases from V and 8 bases from J, with 10 bases between.

This clonotype was counted between two and nine times. The rearrangement joins TRBV6-5 to TRBJ2-1, with TRBD2 matching 11 bases. Germline V CDR1 and CDR2: MNHEY, SVGAGI. After removal of 1 base from V and 5 bases from J, the junction contained 1 base not matched to a gene. This CDR3 is 15 amino acids long. CDR3 sequence (DNA): TGTGCCAGCAGTTACTTAGCGGGGGGGCACAATGAGCAGTTCTTC. This gives the protein CASSYLAGGHNEQFF.

This clonotype was seen a handful of times. V usage is TRBV10-3 and J usage is TRBJ1-5, with a weak D call TRBD1 (6 bases). V was cut by 6 bases and J by 3 bases, with 9 bases left in between. This CDR3 contains 13 residues. CDR1 is ENHRY, CDR2 SYGVKD, per germline. CDR3 DNA sequence: TGTGCCATCAGGGCAGGGGACAATCAGCCCCAGCATTTT. It is translated as CAIRAGDNQPQHF.

This clonotype was observed many times. The rearrangement joins TRBV20-1 to TRBJ2-4; 7 nucleotides agree with TRBD1. CDR1 is DFQATT and CDR2 is SNEGSKA in the germline V gene (reference sequence). The CDR3 is made up of 15 amino acids. Trimming took 3 bases from V and 8 from J; bases not matched to a gene: 13. CDR3 in DNA: TGCAGTGCTAGCGGGAAGGGGGCAAATGGAGACATTCAGTACTTC. This codes for CSASGKGANGDIQYF.

The gene calls are TRBV29-1 and TRBJ2-2; 7 positions agree with TRBD2. J lost 4 bases, V lost 4 bases, and 15 bases had no gene match. CDR1 is SQVTM and CDR2 is ANQGSEA in the germline V gene. The CDR3 is 17 residues long. CDR3 sequence (DNA): TGCAGCGTTGCGAGGAGACTAGCCGGCGGGGGCACCGGGGAGCTGTTTTTT. It yields the protein CSVARRLAGGGTGELFF.

This clonotype was recorded a few times. The chain has TRBV4-2 and TRBJ2-7; the D is unclear. The CDR3 sequence is 16 residues long. Germline V lookup: CDR1 LGHNA, CDR2 YNFKEQ. The V and J ends lost 0 bases and 3 bases respectively, with 15 bases between them. The chain's CDR3 is CASSQDTSDKYYEQYF. As DNA, the CDR3 is TGTGCCAGCAGCCAAGATACAAGTGACAAGTACTACGAGCAGTACTTC.

V is TRBV7-9 and J is TRBJ1-1, with 7 bases matching TRBD1. V trimming: 2 bases; J trimming: 1 base; junction bases outside the gene matches: 7. The germline V gene has CDR1 SEHNR and CDR2 FQNEAQ (reference sequence). The CDR3 is made up of 16 amino acids. CDR3 sequence (DNA): TGTGCCAGCAGCTTACGGGAAAAGGGGGCGAACACTGAAGCTTTCTTT. Amino acids: CASSLREKGANTEAFF.

The chain is built from TRBV5-5 and TRBJ2-1; possibly TRBD2 for D (5 bases). V shed 6 bases and J shed 5 bases, with 21 bases lying between them. The CDR3 length is 16 residues. Germline V gives CDR1 SGHKS, CDR2 YYEKEE (reference sequence). The CDR3 nucleotides read TGTGCCAGCATTTCAGGAGCCGTTTCGGGGAACAATGAGCAGTTCTTC. Translation gives CASISGAVSGNNEQFF.

The CDR3 here is CASSFGVRAFF. In nucleotides, the CDR3 is TGTGCCAGCAGCTTTGGTGTAAGGGCTTTCTTT. The chain uses TRBV7-2 and TRBJ1-1; no definite D call. Trimming pared 3 bases from V and 11 bases from J, leaving 10 bases between. The V gene's germline CDR1 is SGHTA and CDR2 FQGNSA. This CDR3 is built from 11 residues.

This clonotype was detected once. A much larger clone sits a single nucleotide away, making a read error possible. Likely a read error: the CDR3 ends without its conserved phenylalanine or tryptophan. The chain has TRBV4-1 and TRBJ2-2; D might be TRBD2 (5 bases). Trimming took 0 bases from V and 3 from J, leaving 11 bases between them. Germline CDR1 reads MGHRA; CDR2 reads YSYEKL. The CDR3 is 16 residues long. CDR3 in amino acids: CASSQDVRGHTGELFV. The CDR3 bases are TGCGCCAGCAGCCAAGATGTTCGAGGGCACACCGGGGAGCTGTTTGTT.

This sequence joins TRBV5-1 and TRBJ2-1, with TRBD2 matching over 16 bases. J was trimmed by 9 bases and V by 4 bases; bases with no gene match: 4. Germline CDR1 SGHRS, CDR2 YFSETQ. This CDR3 region has 15 residues. This CDR3 reads CASSAGLAGGIEQFF. The CDR3 DNA reads TGCGCCAGCAGCGCGGGACTAGCGGGGGGGATTGAGCAGTTCTTC.

This sequence joins TRBV9 and TRBJ1-4; the D is unclear. V gave up 0 bases and J gave up 4 bases, with 13 bases separating them. The CDR3 is 16 residues long. The germline gives CDR1 SGDLS, CDR2 YYNGEE. CDR3 amino acids: CASSVVGNPDNEKLFF. Here the CDR3 DNA reads TGTGCCAGCAGCGTAGTGGGAAACCCGGATAATGAAAAACTGTTTTTT.

This clonotype has a handful of counts. The chain uses TRBV20-1 and TRBJ1-5; D is unresolved. Germline-derived CDR1 and CDR2 are DFQATT and SNEGSKA (reference sequence). V dropped 4 bases and J dropped 2 bases, with 6 bases sitting between them. The CDR3 is made up of 12 amino acids. CDR3 sequence: CSATLGNQPQHF. DNA for the CDR3: TGCAGTGCTACTTTGGGCAATCAGCCCCAGCATTTT.